Below are 9 T cell receptor beta chains sequenced from a single sample in a study of blood T cell repertoires in COVID-19. Sequenced by immunoSEQ multiplex PCR; TCRdb stores in-frame clones only, minus some. The sample records about 180,000 clones, roughly 85% being singletons. Sequenced input: peripheral blood. Every receptor here comes from a woman in her 70s with acute or convalescent COVID-19.

This chain uses TRBV27 with TRBJ2-3; D gene ambiguous. The CDR3 has 14 amino acids. Trimming shortened V by 3 bases and J by 2 bases, and 9 bases separated the two germline ends. Germline V gene data show CDR1 as MNHEY and CDR2 as SMNVEV (reference sequence). CDR3 nucleotide sequence: TGTGCCAGCAGTTTTGCCCTACCCACAGATACGCAGTATTTT. This sequence encodes CASSFALPTDTQYF.

This clone was counted a single time. The chain combines TRBV5-1 with TRBJ2-1; TRBD2 matches 9 bases. Trimming cost V 4 bases and J 7 bases; bases outside gene matches: 18. The CDR3 is 18 residues long. The germline V gene has CDR1 SGHRS and CDR2 YFSETQ. CDR3 residues: CASSIGSASGIWANEQFF. Written as DNA, the CDR3 is TGCGCCAGCAGCATCGGATCGGCTAGCGGGATTTGGGCTAATGAGCAGTTCTTC.

The CDR3 region is CASSLQGPQDIQYF. The CDR3 DNA reads as TGCGCCAGCAGCTTACAGGGGCCGCAGGACATTCAGTACTTC. The V and J genes are TRBV5-1 and TRBJ2-4; 7 bases are shared with TRBD1. Germline CDR1 is SGHRS and CDR2 is YFSETQ. V lost 2 bases, J lost 8 bases, and 7 bases stayed unmatched. The CDR3 covers 14 residues.

There are a few counts of this clone. This chain links TRBV5-1 with TRBJ2-5; D possibly corresponds to TRBD1 (6 bases). Germline CDR1 SGHRS, CDR2 YFSETQ. Trimming cost V 1 base and J 4 bases, with 14 bases left between them. This CDR3 comprises 15 residues. For the CDR3, the DNA is TGCGCCAGCAGCTTGATTGAGGGGGTACGAGAGACCCAGTACTTC. Protein sequence: CASSLIEGVRETQYF.

The V and J genes are TRBV4-2 and TRBJ2-5; a weak D match, TRBD2 (5 bases). V was trimmed by 0 bases and J by 4 bases, leaving 12 bases between them. The CDR3 is 15 residues long. Germline values: CDR1 LGHNA, CDR2 YNFKEQ. DNA of the CDR3: TGTGCCAGCAGCCAAGAAGCGGTGACTATAGAGACCCAGTACTTC. Translated: CASSQEAVTIETQYF.

V gene TRBV7-2 combines with J gene TRBJ2-7; D is ambiguous. This CDR3 region has 15 residues. Trimming shortened V by 1 base and J by 0 bases, and 10 bases separated the two germline ends. The germline V gene has CDR1 SGHTA and CDR2 FQGNSA. CDR3 protein: CASSLGPLSSYEQYF. The CDR3 nucleotides are TGTGCCAGCAGCTTAGGCCCCCTGAGCTCCTACGAGCAGTACTTC.

This chain uses TRBV10-1 with TRBJ1-5, with unresolved D. The CDR3 covers 15 residues. V lost 3 bases, J lost 2 bases, and 11 bases lay in between. Germline lookup yields CDR1 WNHNN and CDR2 SYGVQD (reference sequence). CDR3 nucleotides: TGCGCCAGCAGTGACAGCGCCGTGGGCAATCAGCCCCAGCATTTT. Translated: CASSDSAVGNQPQHF.

The chain uses TRBV2 and TRBJ1-3, with 7 bases matching TRBD1. The J segment lost 0 bases and the V segment lost 6 bases, leaving 8 bases of the junction unmatched. The length of the CDR3 is 16 residues. Per germline, CDR1 SNHLY and CDR2 FYNNEI. The CDR3 DNA reads TGTGCCAGCAGGCCCGGCAGGGGGTTCTCTGGAAACACCATATATTTT. Encoded protein: CASRPGRGFSGNTIYF. Combining the CDR3 with reference TRBV2 and TRBJ1-3 gives the whole variable domain EPEVTQTPSHQVTQMGQEVILRCVPISNHLYFYWYRQILGQKVEFLVSFYNNEISEKSEIFDDQFSVERPDGSNFTLKIRSTKLEDSAMYFCASRPGRGFSGNTIYFGEGSWLTVV.

This clone was counted a few times. V and J are TRBV6-1 and TRBJ1-4; maybe TRBD1 (5 bases). V was clipped by 1 base and J by 4 bases, with 13 bases between them. Germline loops: CDR1 MNHNS, CDR2 SASEGT. The CDR3 has 16 amino acids. The CDR3 coding sequence is TGTGCCAGCAGTGAAGGTCGACAGATACTTAATGAAAAACTGTTTTTT. The encoded protein is CASSEGRQILNEKLFF.